Given below is one T cell receptor (beta chain) in context. What it recognizes is unknown. Unstimulated Tregs (CD4+CD25+CD127-) and CD4+CD25- non-Tregs were sorted from PBMCs. This sample was taken from a study of Tregs in tolerant kidney transplant recipients. Study-wide points: Tregs expanded with activated donor B cells seemed most donor-specific. Biological reproducibility was not directly addressed in this study. The small number of patients limits these findings pending further validation.

Germline CDR1 and CDR2: MNHNY and SVGAGI (reference sequence). The CDR3 totals 14 residues. V lost 2 bases, J lost 7 bases, and 14 bases lay in between. Only in-frame clones appear in the TCRdb table, and some are missing; sequencing was by immunoSEQ multiplex PCR. The sample records around 61,000 clones, around 82% being singletons. V gene TRBV6-6 combines with J gene TRBJ1-2; no definite D call. The source is a human donor in good health. Sample: CD4+ T cells from blood. The CDR3 DNA reads as TGTGCCAGCAGTTACAGTCGGGCCCCCGGTGGCTACACCTTC. The encoded protein is CASSYSRAPGGYTF.